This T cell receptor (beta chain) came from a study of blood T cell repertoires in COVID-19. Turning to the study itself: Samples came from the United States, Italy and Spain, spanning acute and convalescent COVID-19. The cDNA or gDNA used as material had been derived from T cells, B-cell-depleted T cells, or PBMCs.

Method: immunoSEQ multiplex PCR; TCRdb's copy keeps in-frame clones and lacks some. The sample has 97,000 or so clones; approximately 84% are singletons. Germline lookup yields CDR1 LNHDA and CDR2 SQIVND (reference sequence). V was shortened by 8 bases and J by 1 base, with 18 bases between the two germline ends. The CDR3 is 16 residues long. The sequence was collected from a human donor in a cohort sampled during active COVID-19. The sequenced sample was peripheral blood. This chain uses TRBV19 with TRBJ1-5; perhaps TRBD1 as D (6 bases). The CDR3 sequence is CASADGGLRSNQPQHF. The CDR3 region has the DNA TGTGCCAGTGCCGACGGGGGGCTTAGGAGCAATCAGCCCCAGCATTTT.